What follows is one T cell receptor beta chain and its context. What it recognizes is unknown. The V end was cut by 7 bases, the J end by 2 bases, with 12 bases between. The CDR3 is 13 residues long. CDR1 is MGHDK and CDR2 is SYGVNS in the germline V gene. The data belong to a study of blood T cells in healthy people across ages. Notes on the study in general: When one million T cells were used, diversity estimates were thought to be underestimates. No one knew whether donors had CMV, which possibly confounded expanded clonotype changes. A greater number of naive CD4+ cells and higher diversity distinguished long-lived donors from aged donors.

Sample-barcoded 5' priming and a J-beta primer mix drove a second PCR of roughly 6 to 12 cycles. TCRdb reprocessed the 5' RACE reads via MiXCR and lists one record per CDR3 protein. The sample lists over a million distinct CDR3 sequences; 35% to 45% were seen once. Collection of around 10 milliliters of peripheral blood was performed for each donor. Input material: blood. This clonotype was sampled from a woman aged 18-29 years in good health. V and J are TRBV25-1 and TRBJ2-7, with a tentative D call TRBD2 (7 bases). The CDR3 loop reads CASTQRDTYEQYF. As DNA, the CDR3 is TGTGCCAGCACCCAGCGGGACACCTACGAGCAGTACTTC.